These T cell receptor beta chains were read from a single sample in a study of shared clonotypes between healthy human individuals. Data came from immunoSEQ multiplex PCR; TCRdb stores just in-frame clones and leaves some out. Seen here are a few hundred thousand clones, around two thirds observed once, and the top ten hold approximately 10%. The sample was memory CD4+ T cells sorted from blood. The receptors were sampled from a man aged 30 to 45 in good health. Both conserved end residues are part of each CDR3.

J: TRBJ1-2
V: TRBV5-1
CDR3: CASSLVGSRLFNYGYTF

J: TRBJ1-1
V: TRBV2
CDR3: CASRLRGRNTEAFF

J: TRBJ1-1
V: TRBV6-5
CDR3: CASRRKRNTEAFF

J: TRBJ2-7
V: TRBV5-4
CDR3: CASSPGGATGIYEQYF

J: TRBJ2-2
V: TRBV11-3
CDR3: CASSLGALPGSGELFF

J: TRBJ1-1
V: TRBV7-2
CDR3: CASSFKTVNTEAFF

J: TRBJ1-5
V: TRBV5-8
CDR3: CASSFRFALGDQPQHF

J: TRBJ2-1
V: TRBV20-1
CDR3: CSATGYNEQFF

J: TRBJ2-5
V: TRBV5-6
CDR3: CASSSLQGIEETQYF

J: TRBJ1-5
V: TRBV7-2
CDR3: CASSRPGRGNQPQHF

J: TRBJ2-5
V: TRBV5-5
CDR3: CASSRPKETQYF

J: TRBJ2-1
V: TRBV29-1
CDR3: CSVPDRVSYNEQFF

J: TRBJ2-7
V: TRBV14
CDR3: CASSHSGARGSHAYEQYF

J: TRBJ2-5
V: TRBV18
CDR3: CASSQNQVETQYF

J: TRBJ2-7
V: TRBV15
CDR3: CATSQPAAGGYEQYF

J: TRBJ2-7
V: TRBV7-9
CDR3: CASSLTGTYEQYF

J: TRBJ1-5
V: TRBV30
CDR3: CAWSGQGDQPQHF

J: TRBJ2-5
V: TRBV5-1
CDR3: CASHVSIQETQYF

J: TRBJ2-7
V: TRBV2
CDR3: CASSPTSVSYEQYF

J: TRBJ1-1
V: TRBV19
CDR3: CASSRQGAGNTEAFF

J: TRBJ2-5
V: TRBV18
CDR3: CASLRQYQETQYF

J: TRBJ1-2
V: TRBV6-6
CDR3: CASSSNYGYTF

J: TRBJ2-3
V: TRBV5-8
CDR3: CASSLRLQTDTQYF

J: TRBJ2-3
V: TRBV5-4
CDR3: CASSLAPSTDTQYF

J: TRBJ2-3
V: TRBV5-1
CDR3: CASSSGQVDTQYF

J: TRBJ2-7
V: TRBV7-9
CDR3: CASSFGDGYEQYF

J: TRBJ2-2
V: TRBV7-3
CDR3: CASSYGRTGELFF

J: TRBJ2-1
V: TRBV6-6
CDR3: CASRPGGAGYNEQFF

J: TRBJ2-7
V: TRBV11-2
CDR3: CASSLNRDRVVEQYF